This TCR beta chain was profiled in a study of CD8 T cells in Susac syndrome. The CDR3 length is 13 residues. Germline lookup yields CDR1 MNHEY and CDR2 SMNVEV (reference sequence). With 7 bases removed from V and 7 bases from J, the gap between germline ends came to 17 bases. Sequencing targeted TCR beta in blood CD8+ and CD4+ T cells. In contrast to the negatively isolated CD8+ and CD4+ T cells, TEMRA cells were FACS-enriched. Random hexamers were used to reverse transcribe the RNA input (roughly 0.5 to 1 ug). TCRdb ran MiXCR on the immunoSEQ multiplex PCR reads and lists one entry per CDR3 protein. The sample carries tens of thousands of distinct CDR3 sequences, 80% to 95% recorded once.

The receptor was derived from a human donor in good health. The sample was CD8+ T cells from PBMCs. The chain recombines TRBV27 with TRBJ2-7, with D uncertain. The CDR3 is CASKAVAGGEQYF. The CDR3 DNA is TGTGCCAGCAAGGCGGTAGCAGGCGGTGAGCAGTACTTC.